A selection of T cell receptor beta chains follows, all from one sample in a study of blood T cell repertoires in COVID-19. Profiling relied on immunoSEQ multiplex PCR, and the TCRdb table lists in-frame clones only, not all of them. The sample lists more than 100,000 clones; approximately 81% were seen once. The sequenced sample was peripheral blood. The receptors come from a man between 60 and 70 years old with acute or convalescent COVID-19. The CDR3 runs from the conserved cysteine through the conserved F or W. A D gene is named only where the DNA matches it firmly. The size field is filled for only some rows; it gives once, few, many or a size class.

>-|-|TRBV3-1/TRBV3-2|TRBJ2-3
TGTGCCAGCAGCCGTCCGGGGGGCCTCACAGATACGCAGTATTTT
CASSRPGGLTDTQYF
>-|once|TRBV5-4|TRBJ1-6
TGTGCCAGCAGCTCTTGGACTCCCAGCGGGAGGGCCCCCTATAATTCACCCCTCCACTTT
CASSSWTPSGRAPYNSPLHF
>TRBD1|-|TRBV11-3|TRBJ2-4
TGTGCCAGCAGCAGGGGGCAGAACATTCAGTACTTC
CASSRGQNIQYF
>TRBD1|-|TRBV7-9|TRBJ1-2
TGTGCCAGCAGCACCGGGACAGGGGATGGCTACACCTTC
CASSTGTGDGYTF
>-|-|TRBV7-9|TRBJ1-2
TGTGCCAGCAGCCCCACCGGCCGGACTCAGGGCTACACCTTC
CASSPTGRTQGYTF
>TRBD1|-|TRBV6-4|TRBJ1-2
TGTGCCAGCAGTGGACAGGGGCGTTTTGGCTACACCTTC
CASSGQGRFGYTF
>-|-|TRBV2|TRBJ1-1
TGTGCCAGTTACATTGGGGCAAACACTGAAGCTTTCTTT
CASYIGANTEAFF
>-|-|TRBV5-5|TRBJ2-3
TGTGCCAGCAGCTTGGCCGCGGGCACAGATACGCAGTATTTT
CASSLAAGTDTQYF
>TRBD1|-|TRBV5-1|TRBJ1-4
TGCGCCAGCAGCTGGGGCATGAGTGCAGGGGGTAATGAAAAACTGTTTTTT
CASSWGMSAGGNEKLFF
>-|-|TRBV12-3/TRBV12-4|TRBJ1-2
TGTGCCAGCAGTTTAGATTCACGGGGGGGCTACACCTTC
CASSLDSRGGYTF
>-|-|TRBV9|TRBJ2-3
TGTGCCAGCAAGGAGGGCCTGAGCACAGATACGCAGTATTTT
CASKEGLSTDTQYF
>TRBD2|once|TRBV5-1|TRBJ2-1
TGCGCCAGCAGGAGAATAGCGGGAGATGGTGAGCAGTTCTTC
CASRRIAGDGEQFF
>-|-|TRBV11-2|TRBJ1-3
TGTGCCAGCAGCTTAGCTCCCACAGGGCTTAGATCTGGAAACACCATATATTTT
CASSLAPTGLRSGNTIYF
>-|-|TRBV5-4|TRBJ1-2
TGTGCCAGCAGCATGCGGGGAGGATCTGTAGGGTATGGCTACACCTTC
CASSMRGGSVGYGYTF
>-|-|TRBV28|TRBJ1-4
TGTGCCAGCAGTTTTAGGGGCGGAAATGAAAAACTGTTTTTT
CASSFRGGNEKLFF
>TRBD2|once|TRBV2|TRBJ2-7
TGTGCCAGCAGTCCTCCCCAGACCCTAGCGGGAGTCGGCTACGAGCAGTACTTC
CASSPPQTLAGVGYEQYF
>-|-|TRBV7-9|TRBJ1-2
TGTGCCAGCAGCACGACCCGAGGGAACGGCTACACCTTC
CASSTTRGNGYTF
>-|-|TRBV7-9|TRBJ1-1
TGTGCCAGCAGCGAGAGAGGGGGGGCGAACACTGAAGCTTTCTTT
CASSERGGANTEAFF
>TRBD1|-|TRBV12-5|TRBJ1-2
TGTGCTAGTGGACCGGACAGGGGGCGACTACTCTATGGCTACACCTTC
CASGPDRGRLLYGYTF
>-|few|TRBV2|TRBJ1-1
TGTGCCACCGGGGGCACTGAAGCTTTCTTT
CATGGTEAFF